This T cell receptor beta chain was retrieved from a study of T cell changes during pregnancy in multiple sclerosis. Germline CDR1 reads MGHDK; CDR2 reads SYGVNS. CDR3 length: 12 residues. V lost 5 bases to trimming and J lost 6 bases; unmatched junction nucleotides: 2. Only in-frame clones appear in the TCRdb table, and some are missing; sequencing was by immunoSEQ multiplex PCR. The sample has about 71,000 clones, roughly nine tenths seen once; the top ten hold more than 0.9%. The TCR originated in a female donor with multiple sclerosis, enrolled in a pregnancy study. The sequences come from peripheral blood, collected in the third trimester of pregnancy. The V gene is TRBV25-1, the J gene TRBJ1-1; 8 bases match TRBD1. The CDR3 region is CASSRQGSEAFF. In DNA form, the CDR3 reads TGTGCCAGCAGTCGACAGGGGTCTGAAGCTTTCTTT.